Listed here are 25 T cell receptor beta chains from one sample, sequenced in a study of vaccination and CD4 T cells after COVID-19. These receptors have no known antigen. The Oncomine TCR Beta short-read assay sequenced DNA from cultured CD4+ T cells. Using its own MiXCR run on the PCR reads, TCRdb lists one record per CDR3 protein. The sample contains about 23,000 distinct CDR3 sequences, 35% of which appear only once. The time point: late sampling 161 to 241 days after vaccination in a few convalescent patients. Treatment specified: approximately nine-day PBMC culture with coronavirus spike peptide pools or control peptides (ViraFEST assay). The sample in question was CD4+ T cells from blood, cultured in vitro, obtained about 7 months after SARS-CoV-2 vaccination. These receptor sequences come from a human donor who had recovered from COVID-19.

The chain joins TRBV7-3 to TRBJ2-1; weak D call: TRBD2 (5 bases). Germline-derived CDR1 and CDR2 are SGHTA and FQGTGA. The germline V and J ends were trimmed by 5 bases and 5 bases, with 13 bases remaining between them. CDR3 length: 14 amino acids. Here the CDR3 reads CASSRSSTNNEQFF. CDR3 coding DNA: TGTGCCAGCAGCCGCTCTTCGACTAACAATGAGCAGTTCTTC. The variable domain in full, with the rest retrieved from reference TRBV7-3 and TRBJ2-1, is GAGVSQTPSNKVTEKGKYVELRCDPISGHTALYWYRQSLGQGPEFLIYFQGTGAADDSGLPNDRFFAVRPEGSVSTLKIQRTERGDSAVYLCASSRSSTNNEQFFGPGTRLTVL.

This clonotype showed up just once. The rearrangement uses TRBV6-1 and TRBJ2-2; TRBD1 matches at 8 bases. Germline V lookup: CDR1 MNHNS, CDR2 SASEGT. The CDR3 is 15 amino acids. J was trimmed by 4 bases and V by 7 bases; bases with no gene match: 8. The CDR3 reads CASTRQGPGTGELFF. CDR3 DNA sequence: TGTGCCAGCACACGACAGGGGCCGGGCACCGGGGAGCTGTTTTTT.

This clonotype was picked up a small number of times. The V call is TRBV27, the J call TRBJ2-7, with 15 nucleotides matching TRBD2. Germline loops: CDR1 MNHEY, CDR2 SMNVEV (reference sequence). J was trimmed by 3 bases and V by 6 bases; bases with no gene match: 3. This CDR3 has 15 amino acids. CDR3 sequence reads: CASSLGLAGGYEQYF. The CDR3 nucleotides read TGTGCCAGCAGCTTGGGACTAGCGGGAGGCTACGAGCAGTACTTC.

This clonotype appeared once. V and J are TRBV4-1 and TRBJ2-1; D remains ambiguous. The CDR3 is 14 residues long. V was shortened by 1 base and J by 4 bases, with 8 bases between the two germline ends. The germline CDR1 and CDR2 sequences are MGHRA and YSYEKL. This CDR3 reads CASSQGSFYNEQFF. In DNA form, the CDR3 reads TGCGCCAGCAGCCAAGGATCATTTTACAATGAGCAGTTCTTC.

This chain connects TRBV20-1 to TRBJ2-7; 8 bases agree with TRBD2. The CDR3 extends over 13 amino acids. The germline V gene encodes CDR1 DFQATT and CDR2 SNEGSKA (reference sequence). V was pared by 6 bases and J by 2 bases, with 6 bases of the junction left unmatched. The CDR3 nucleotides are TGCAGTGCCTCGAGCGGGGGTCCCTACGAGCAGTACTTC. This sequence encodes CSASSGGPYEQYF.

V is TRBV29-1 and J is TRBJ2-7; unclear D gene. CDR3 length: 12 amino acids. V was shortened by 6 bases and J by 3 bases, with 12 bases between the two germline ends. Germline V gives CDR1 SQVTM, CDR2 ANQGSEA. CDR3 protein: CSVSGANYEQYF. DNA of the CDR3: TGCAGCGTATCAGGCGCTAACTACGAGCAGTACTTC.

Only a few counts were recorded for this clonotype. This chain links TRBV7-3 with TRBJ2-7; TRBD2 agrees at 11 bases. The CDR3 is made up of 15 amino acids. The V and J ends lost 4 bases and 2 bases, in that order; junction bases with no gene match: 4. Germline V gene sequence: CDR1 SGHTA, CDR2 FQGTGA. The CDR3 region is CASSSGTSGPYEQYF. The DNA for the CDR3 is TGTGCCAGCAGCTCCGGGACTAGCGGACCCTACGAGCAGTACTTC.

This clonotype has just a few counts. This chain links TRBV7-7 with TRBJ2-1; 9 bases align to TRBD1. With V trimmed by 5 bases and J by 7 bases, 9 bases remained unmatched. This CDR3 region has 15 residues. Germline CDR1 reads SSHAT; CDR2 reads FNYEAQ (reference sequence). CDR3 DNA sequence: TGTGCCAGCAGCCTAACACAGGGGGCGTTGAATGAGCAGTTCTTC. Protein: CASSLTQGALNEQFF.

This clonotype showed up just a few times. The chain couples TRBV28 to TRBJ2-1; D gene unclear. This CDR3 is built from 12 residues. V lost 5 bases to trimming and J lost 3 bases, with 5 bases between them. Germline CDR1 reads MDHEN; CDR2 reads SYDVKM. The chain's CDR3 is CASSLLYNEQFF. CDR3 in DNA: TGTGCCAGCAGTCTCCTCTACAATGAGCAGTTCTTC.

This sequence joins TRBV20-1 and TRBJ2-1, with TRBD2 matching over 9 bases. CDR3 length: 15 amino acids. Germline assignment: CDR1 DFQATT and CDR2 SNEGSKA (reference sequence). V shed 7 bases, J shed 7 bases, and the junction held 14 bases outside the gene matches. The CDR3 region has the DNA TGCAGTGGCTTGCCCTCAGCGGGAGGTGGGAATGAGCAGTTCTTC. Amino acids: CSGLPSAGGGNEQFF.

In this sample, this clonotype turned up a few times. J is TRBJ1-2 and V is TRBV7-9, with D tentatively TRBD1 (6 bases). The germline CDR1 and CDR2 sequences are SEHNR and FQNEAQ (reference sequence). Trimming pared 7 bases from V and 2 bases from J, leaving 11 bases between. The CDR3 runs to 13 residues. The CDR3 loop is CASTLTGNYGYTF. The CDR3 DNA is TGTGCCAGCACCTTGACAGGAAACTATGGCTACACCTTC.

In its sample, this clonotype was seen once. V usage is TRBV5-5 and J usage is TRBJ1-2; D is undetermined. Trimming cost V 4 bases and J 4 bases, with 11 bases left between them. CDR3 size: 13 residues. Germline assignment: CDR1 SGHKS and CDR2 YYEKEE (reference sequence). The CDR3 sequence is CASSPEVLYGYTF. CDR3 nucleotide sequence: TGTGCCAGCAGCCCCGAGGTCCTCTATGGCTACACCTTC.

This sequence joins TRBV28 and TRBJ2-3, with 10 bases aligning to TRBD1. V gave up 4 bases and J gave up 0 bases; unmatched junction bases: 4. Germline V gene lookup returns CDR1 MDHEN and CDR2 SYDVKM. CDR3 length equals 16 residues. The CDR3 sequence is CASSSDRGLSTDTQYF. In DNA, the CDR3 is TGTGCCAGCAGTTCCGACAGGGGGCTAAGCACAGATACGCAGTATTTT. The full variable domain, with the rest looked up from reference TRBV28 and TRBJ2-3, is DVKVTQSSRYLVKRTGEKVFLECVQDMDHENMFWYRQDPGLGLRLIYFSYDVKMKEKGDIPEGYSVSREKKERFSLILESASTNQTSMYLCASSSDRGLSTDTQYFGPGTRLTVL.

In its sample, this clonotype was seen a few times. V is TRBV19 and J is TRBJ2-3; weak D call: TRBD2 (5 bases). Germline CDR1 LNHDA, CDR2 SQIVND (reference sequence). Trimming took 6 bases from V and 1 from J, leaving 20 bases between them. This CDR3 has 17 amino acids. CDR3 nucleotide sequence: TGTGCCAGTAGCCTATCCGGGCCCGGGAAGGGCACAGATACGCAGTATTTT. Translating gives CASSLSGPGKGTDTQYF.

The chain has TRBV7-3 and TRBJ2-6; D remains ambiguous. Germline V gene lookup returns CDR1 SGHTA and CDR2 FQGTGA. V was pared by 4 bases and J by 0 bases, with 10 bases between. CDR3 length: 16 amino acids. CDR3 loop: CASSSVPSSGANVLTF. The CDR3 bases are TGTGCCAGCAGCTCGGTCCCCAGCTCTGGGGCCAACGTCCTGACTTTC.

This chain joins TRBV20-1 and TRBJ1-2; 8 nucleotides align to TRBD1. Germline V gene lookup returns CDR1 DFQATT and CDR2 SNEGSKA (reference sequence). Unmatched junction bases numbered 5, after V lost 0 bases and J lost 8 bases. The CDR3 contains 13 residues. The CDR3 DNA reads TGCAGTGCTAGAGATCTGACAGGGGAAGGCTACACCTTC. As protein: CSARDLTGEGYTF.

The chain joins TRBV28 to TRBJ2-7, with D perhaps matching TRBD1 (6 bases). Trimming took 6 bases from V and 3 from J, leaving 15 bases between them. The CDR3 loop spans 14 amino acids. Looked up from germline, CDR1 is MDHEN and CDR2 is SYDVKM. For the CDR3, the DNA is TGTGCCAGCAGCCATGCTGACAGGAACTACGAGCAGTACTTC. It codes for CASSHADRNYEQYF.

This clonotype was detected only a few times. This rearrangement joins TRBV20-1 to TRBJ2-1, with 14 bases fitting TRBD2. Germline lookup yields CDR1 DFQATT and CDR2 SNEGSKA (reference sequence). The V segment lost 0 bases and the J segment 6 bases; nucleotides outside the gene matches: 1. This CDR3 has 15 residues. The chain's CDR3 is CSARETSGRGNEQFF. Here the CDR3 DNA reads TGCAGTGCTAGAGAGACTAGCGGGAGGGGCAATGAGCAGTTCTTC.

The chain uses TRBV20-1 and TRBJ1-5; 8 bases are a match to TRBD1. This CDR3 comprises 12 residues. Germline-derived CDR1 and CDR2 are DFQATT and SNEGSKA (reference sequence). In DNA form, the CDR3 reads TGCAGCCCTGGACAGGGAGATCAGCCCCAGCATTTT. Translated, it gives CSPGQGDQPQHF.

There are a few counts of this clonotype. The chain recombines TRBV28 with TRBJ1-1; no definite D call. The CDR3 sequence is 12 residues long. The V end lost 4 bases, the J end lost 3 bases, and 6 bases lay between the germline ends. Germline V lookup: CDR1 MDHEN, CDR2 SYDVKM. CDR3 in DNA: TGTGCCAGCAGTTGGGGTCACACTGAAGCTTTCTTT. Translation: CASSWGHTEAFF.

The DNA of the CDR3 is TGTGCCAGCTCACCACAGGTCGGGAGGGCCGGGGAGACCCAGTACTTC. Encoded protein: CASSPQVGRAGETQYF. V is TRBV18 and J is TRBJ2-5, with TRBD2 identical over 8 bases. The V segment lost 1 base and the J segment 5 bases; nucleotides outside the gene matches: 9. Germline values: CDR1 KGHSH, CDR2 LQKENI. The CDR3 sequence is 16 residues long.

By frequency in the sample, this clonotype is medium-sized. The chain carries TRBV6-5 and TRBJ2-5, with 12 bases aligning to TRBD2. V gave up 0 bases and J gave up 5 bases; unmatched junction bases: 7. CDR1 and CDR2 from the germline V gene are MNHEY and SVGAGI. CDR3 size: 17 residues. CDR3 DNA sequence: TGTGCCAGCAGTTACTCGGCTAGCGGGAGGGCTGGCGAGACCCAGTACTTC. Protein sequence: CASSYSASGRAGETQYF.

The J gene is TRBJ2-1, the V gene TRBV7-8; 9 bases match TRBD2. The CDR3 loop spans 16 amino acids. V lost 5 bases, J lost 3 bases, and 8 bases stayed unmatched. Germline assignment: CDR1 SGHVS and CDR2 FQNEAQ. The CDR3 region is CASSGRGGRDYNEQFF. In DNA, the CDR3 is TGTGCCAGCAGCGGACGCGGCGGGAGGGACTACAATGAGCAGTTCTTC.

The chain employs TRBV28 and TRBJ1-5; D remains unclear. CDR1 and CDR2 (germline): MDHEN, SYDVKM. V was pared by 1 base and J by 2 bases, with 12 bases between. The CDR3 length is 16 residues. For the CDR3, the DNA is TGTGCCAGCAGTTTATTAGCCGGAGCCCGCAATCAGCCCCAGCATTTT. It is translated as CASSLLAGARNQPQHF.

The chain employs TRBV4-1 and TRBJ2-5; the D gene is possibly TRBD1 (5 bases). This CDR3 comprises 18 residues. Germline V lookup: CDR1 MGHRA, CDR2 YSYEKL. V lost 1 base and J lost 5, with 23 bases in between. DNA of the CDR3: TGCGCCAGCAGCCAAGCATCTCTAGGGGCCTCGTCGAAGGAGACCCAGTACTTC. The encoded protein is CASSQASLGASSKETQYF.